This is a list of T cell receptor beta chains from one sample in a study of T cell responses to AZD1222 COVID-19 vaccine. Repertoires were generated with immunoSEQ multiplex PCR, while TCRdb's copy carries only in-frame clones and drops some. The sample has 150,000 to 200,000 clones; about 88% are singletons. The starting material was peripheral blood, obtained on day 0 of AZD1222 vaccination. The source is an adult in good health. The CDR3 runs from the conserved cysteine through the conserved F or W. D genes are given only for firm matches. Some rows have no size entry. The others give once, few or many, or a class for an expanded clone.

TRBV6-2/TRBV6-3	-	TRBJ1-5	once	CASSFNLGAQHF	TGTGCCAGCAGTTTCAACCTCGGGGCCCAGCATTTT
TRBV28	-	TRBJ2-7	-	CASSLEGRSSYEQYF	TGTGCCAGCAGTTTAGAGGGCCGCAGCTCCTACGAGCAGTACTTC
TRBV6-5	-	TRBJ2-1	-	CASSYQGGPYEQFF	TGTGCCAGCAGTTACCAGGGGGGGCCCTATGAGCAGTTCTTC
TRBV11-3	-	TRBJ2-5	-	CASSIPDRMQTQYF	TGTGCCAGCAGCATCCCAGACAGGATGCAGACCCAGTACTTC
TRBV11-2	-	TRBJ1-1	few	CASSLQENTEAFF	TGTGCCAGCAGCTTACAGGAGAACACTGAAGCTTTCTTT
TRBV5-1	TRBD1	TRBJ1-1	-	CASSPLPGQGNTEAFF	TGCGCCAGCAGCCCTTTACCGGGACAGGGGAACACTGAAGCTTTCTTT
TRBV28	-	TRBJ1-1	few	CAARGTVNEAFF	TGTGCCGCGCGAGGGACGGTAAATGAAGCTTTCTTT
TRBV19	-	TRBJ1-2	-	CASSISRNYGYTF	TGTGCCAGTAGTATAAGCAGAAACTATGGCTACACCTTC
TRBV5-5	-	TRBJ1-4	once	CASSLYPGANEKLFF	TGTGCCAGCAGCTTGTACCCAGGAGCTAATGAAAAACTGTTTTTT
TRBV5-1	TRBD2	TRBJ2-2	-	CASSSTSGGVTGELFF	TGCGCCAGCAGCTCGACTAGCGGGGGTGTAACCGGGGAGCTGTTTTTT
TRBV28	-	TRBJ1-2	-	CASSYTGRNYGYTF	TGTGCCAGCAGTTATACAGGGAGGAACTATGGCTACACCTTC
TRBV5-6	TRBD1	TRBJ1-1	-	CASSRADRGRNTEAFF	TGTGCCAGCAGTCGAGCCGACAGGGGGCGGAACACTGAAGCTTTCTTT
TRBV3-1/TRBV3-2	-	TRBJ2-3	-	CASSQDPGLPAYF	TGTGCCAGCAGCCAAGATCCGGGACTCCCGGCGTATTTT
TRBV6-5	-	TRBJ1-6	-	CASSYSGGGSPLHF	TGTGCCAGCAGTTACTCTGGTGGGGGATCACCCCTCCACTTT
TRBV7-9	-	TRBJ2-3	few	CASSLKGRTTDTQYF	TGTGCCAGCAGCTTAAAGGGCAGGACCACAGATACGCAGTATTTT
TRBV11-2	-	TRBJ2-7	-	CASSLGPEQYF	TGTGCCAGCAGCTTGGGGCCCGAGCAGTACTTC
TRBV18	-	TRBJ1-6	-	CASSRDKSSYNSPLHF	TGTGCCAGCTCGCGGGACAAGAGCTCCTATAATTCACCCCTCCACTTT
TRBV30	-	TRBJ2-3	-	CAYSRGLADTQYF	TGTGCCTACAGTAGGGGGTTGGCAGATACGCAGTATTTT
TRBV20-1	-	TRBJ1-1	-	CSARDQAEAFF	TGCAGTGCTAGAGATCAGGCTGAAGCTTTCTTT
TRBV28	-	TRBJ2-1	-	CASSLLPSYNEQFF	TGTGCCAGCAGCCTACTACCCTCCTACAATGAGCAGTTCTTC
TRBV6-2/TRBV6-3	-	TRBJ1-1	-	CASSYGGVGTEAFF	TGTGCCAGCAGTTACGGGGGAGTGGGCACTGAAGCTTTCTTT
TRBV7-3	TRBD2	TRBJ2-4	-	CASSPSRLAGPSLAKNIQYF	TGTGCCAGCAGCCCCTCAAGACTAGCGGGACCTAGTTTAGCCAAAAACATTCAGTACTTC
TRBV7-2	-	TRBJ2-1	-	CASSPTREQIGGQFF	TGTGCCAGCAGCCCAACCCGTGAGCAAATAGGGGGGCAGTTCTTC
TRBV20-1	TRBD2	TRBJ2-1	-	CSASGLAGDEQFF	TGCAGTGCTAGTGGACTAGCGGGCGATGAGCAGTTCTTC
TRBV29-1	-	TRBJ1-5	-	CSVEDEGGQPQHF	TGCAGCGTTGAAGATGAGGGTGGTCAGCCCCAGCATTTT
TRBV10-1	-	TRBJ2-1	-	CASSESSGLSYNEQFF	TGCGCCAGCAGTGAGTCGTCAGGATTATCCTACAATGAGCAGTTCTTC
TRBV7-2	-	TRBJ1-2	once	CASSLAAGNGYTF	TGTGCCAGCAGCTTAGCCGCTGGGAATGGCTACACCTTC
TRBV9	-	TRBJ2-5	-	CASSGGRQTQYF	TGTGCCAGCAGCGGGGGGAGGCAGACCCAGTACTTC
TRBV20-1	-	TRBJ1-5	-	CSASRGINQPQHF	TGCAGTGCTAGTAGGGGCATCAATCAGCCCCAGCATTTT
TRBV12-3/TRBV12-4	TRBD1	TRBJ1-2	-	CASSLDRGYGYTF	TGTGCCAGCAGTTTAGACAGGGGGTATGGCTACACCTTC
TRBV30	-	TRBJ1-1	-	CAWSVLGGDDAFF	TGTGCCTGGAGTGTACTCGGCGGTGATGACGCTTTCTTT
TRBV7-2	-	TRBJ2-4	-	CASSREASVEIAKNIQYF	TGTGCCAGCAGCCGTGAGGCCTCTGTGGAGATAGCCAAAAACATTCAGTACTTC
TRBV19	TRBD1	TRBJ1-1	-	CASSFGDRGLTEAFF	TGTGCCAGTAGTTTCGGGGACAGGGGATTAACTGAAGCTTTCTTT
TRBV6-5	TRBD1	TRBJ1-2	-	CASIDRVALYGYTF	TGTGCCAGCATCGACAGGGTAGCCCTCTATGGCTACACCTTC
TRBV5-4	TRBD1	TRBJ1-2	-	CASSPELGQGSQRGYTF	TGTGCCAGCAGCCCGGAACTAGGACAGGGGTCGCAGCGGGGCTACACCTTC
TRBV9	-	TRBJ1-6	-	CASSVALADSPLHF	TGTGCCAGCAGCGTAGCCCTTGCGGATTCACCCCTCCACTTT
TRBV7-6	TRBD2	TRBJ2-7	medium-sized	CASSSREDYEQYF	TGTGCCAGCAGCTCCCGGGAGGACTACGAGCAGTACTTC
TRBV5-1	-	TRBJ1-2	once	CASTQDSPKYGYTF	TGCGCCAGCACCCAAGACAGTCCCAAATATGGCTACACCTTC
TRBV11-2	TRBD2	TRBJ2-3	-	CASSLGGLAGGSTDTQYF	TGTGCCAGCAGCTTGGGCGGACTAGCGGGAGGGAGCACAGATACGCAGTATTTT
TRBV3-1/TRBV3-2	-	TRBJ1-5	-	CASSRGTPRSYSNQPQHF	TGTGCCAGCAGCCGAGGGACGCCGAGGTCTTATAGCAATCAGCCCCAGCATTTT
TRBV2	-	TRBJ1-5	-	CASTARDSQPQHF	TGTGCCAGCACGGCCAGGGATAGTCAGCCCCAGCATTTT
TRBV18	TRBD1	TRBJ1-4	-	CASSPNRGANEKLFF	TGTGCCAGCTCACCAAACAGGGGAGCTAATGAAAAACTGTTTTTT
TRBV5-6	TRBD1	TRBJ1-3	-	CASSQTGSSGNTIYF	TGTGCCAGCAGCCAGACAGGGTCTTCTGGAAACACCATATATTTT
TRBV5-5	TRBD2	TRBJ2-1	-	CASSPSAGYNEQFF	TGTGCCAGCAGCCCATCAGCGGGGTACAATGAGCAGTTCTTC
TRBV2	TRBD1	TRBJ1-3	-	CASTGTGGFSGNTIYF	TGTGCCAGCACTGGGACAGGGGGCTTCTCCGGAAACACCATATATTTT